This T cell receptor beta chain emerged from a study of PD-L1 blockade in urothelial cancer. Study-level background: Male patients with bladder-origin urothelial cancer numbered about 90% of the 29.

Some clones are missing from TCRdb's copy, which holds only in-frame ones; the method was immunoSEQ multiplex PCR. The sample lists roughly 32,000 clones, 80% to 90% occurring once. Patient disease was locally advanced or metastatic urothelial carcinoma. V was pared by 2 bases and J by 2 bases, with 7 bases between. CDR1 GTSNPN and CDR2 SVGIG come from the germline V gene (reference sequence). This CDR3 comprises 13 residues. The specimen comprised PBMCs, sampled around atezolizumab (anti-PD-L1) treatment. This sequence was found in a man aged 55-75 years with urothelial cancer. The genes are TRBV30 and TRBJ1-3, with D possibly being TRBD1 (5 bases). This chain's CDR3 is CAWSSGPGNTIYF. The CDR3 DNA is TGTGCCTGGAGTTCAGGGCCTGGAAACACCATATATTTT.